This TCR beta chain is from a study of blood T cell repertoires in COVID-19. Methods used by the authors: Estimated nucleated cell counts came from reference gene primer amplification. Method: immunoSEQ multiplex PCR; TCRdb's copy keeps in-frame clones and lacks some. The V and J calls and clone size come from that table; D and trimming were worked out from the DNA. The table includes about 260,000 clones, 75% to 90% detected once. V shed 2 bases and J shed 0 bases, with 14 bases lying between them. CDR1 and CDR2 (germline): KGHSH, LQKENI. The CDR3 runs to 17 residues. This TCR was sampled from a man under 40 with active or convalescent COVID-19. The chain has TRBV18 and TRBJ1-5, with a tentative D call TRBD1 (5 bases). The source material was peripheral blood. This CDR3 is CASSPGLAGNSNQPQHF. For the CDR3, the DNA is TGTGCCAGCTCACCAGGGCTGGCAGGGAATAGCAATCAGCCCCAGCATTTT.